The 20 T cell receptor beta chains given below trace back to one sample, sequenced in a study of OX40 agonist ivuxolimab in advanced cancers. Assay: immunoSEQ multiplex PCR; the TCRdb copy retains only in-frame clones and omits some. The sample holds fewer than 65,000 clones, more than 75% seen once. The input for sequencing was CD4+ or CD8+ T cells sorted from blood, taken in a trial of the OX40 agonist ivuxolimab. These receptors originate from an adult with an advanced solid tumor such as melanoma, head and neck, liver or kidney cancer.

There are a few counts of this clone. The rearrangement uses TRBV7-9 and TRBJ2-2, with D uncertain. CDR1 and CDR2 from the germline V gene are SEHNR and FQNEAQ (reference sequence). V was shortened by 1 base and J by 10 bases, with 16 bases between the two germline ends. The CDR3 totals 15 residues. The CDR3 protein is CASSLGRARIPELFF. The CDR3 nucleotides are TGTGCCAGCAGCTTAGGTCGAGCCCGAATACCGGAGCTGTTTTTT.

The genes are TRBV27 and TRBJ2-1; D possibly corresponds to TRBD2 (6 bases). In germline, CDR1 is MNHEY, CDR2 SMNVEV (reference sequence). The CDR3 has 16 amino acids. Trimming stripped 6 bases from V and 9 bases from J, with 24 bases between. This CDR3 is CASRELVGGANSEQFF. As DNA, the CDR3 is TGTGCCAGCAGGGAACTAGTGGGCGGGGCAAATAGTGAGCAGTTCTTC.

The V and J genes are TRBV6-5 and TRBJ1-5, with a tentative D call TRBD1 (5 bases). V was clipped by 5 bases and J by 7 bases, with 12 bases between them. The germline V gene has CDR1 MNHEY and CDR2 SVGAGI. The CDR3 totals 13 residues. The CDR3 bases are TGTGCCAGCAGTCACGTGCAGGGCCAGCCCCAGCATTTT. Amino acid sequence: CASSHVQGQPQHF.

The chain has TRBV7-9 and TRBJ1-4; unclear D gene. The V gene's germline CDR1 is SEHNR and CDR2 FQNEAQ (reference sequence). The CDR3 has 14 amino acids. V lost 4 bases and J lost 4, with 10 bases in between. CDR3 in amino acids: CASSSGLYNEKLFF. In DNA, the CDR3 is TGTGCCAGCAGCTCTGGACTGTATAATGAAAAACTGTTTTTT.

This clone was picked up one time. The chain carries TRBV10-2 and TRBJ1-2; D is possibly TRBD1 (6 bases). This CDR3 spans 14 amino acids. Germline CDR1 WSHSY, CDR2 SAAADI. The V end was cut by 2 bases, the J end by 4 bases, with 11 bases between. CDR3 coding DNA: TGCGCCAGCAGTGAGGGGACAAATCCCTATGGCTACACCTTC. As protein: CASSEGTNPYGYTF.

In its sample, this clone was seen once. The genes are TRBV28 and TRBJ1-2; D not resolved. This CDR3 contains 16 residues. CDR1 MDHEN and CDR2 SYDVKM come from the germline V gene. V was pared by 5 bases and J by 3 bases, with 19 bases between. CDR3 protein: CASSTPSHGRYYGYTF. DNA of the CDR3: TGTGCCAGCAGTACCCCATCCCACGGCCGGTACTATGGCTACACCTTC.

V gene TRBV7-2 combines with J gene TRBJ2-4; D is possibly TRBD1 or TRBD2 (6 bases each). The CDR3 is 13 residues long. V was trimmed by 1 base and J by 11 bases, leaving 12 bases between them. Looked up from germline, CDR1 is SGHTA and CDR2 is FQGNSA. CDR3 sequence reads: CASSLGVGGVQYF. The CDR3 DNA reads as TGTGCCAGCAGCTTAGGGGTCGGGGGCGTTCAGTACTTC.

The V gene is TRBV18, the J gene TRBJ2-7, with D unresolved. Trimming removed 2 bases at V and 0 bases at J, with 14 bases between. Germline CDR1 KGHSH, CDR2 LQKENI. The CDR3 has 16 residues. The CDR3 region is CASSPFGPENSYEQYF. DNA of the CDR3: TGTGCCAGCTCACCATTTGGACCGGAAAACTCCTACGAGCAGTACTTC.

The V and J genes are TRBV4-3 and TRBJ1-1; D gene uncertain. V was cut by 1 base and J by 0 bases, with 9 bases left in between. The germline gives CDR1 LGHNA, CDR2 YSLEER. This CDR3 has 15 residues. The CDR3 DNA reads as TGCGCCAGCAGCCAAGGGAGTTTTTTGAACACTGAAGCTTTCTTT. Translating gives CASSQGSFLNTEAFF.

This clone was detected once. CDR3 loop: CASSRSRLAGGWEQYF. The CDR3 DNA follows: TGTGCCAGCAGTCGCTCGAGGCTAGCGGGTGGGTGGGAGCAGTACTTC. J is TRBJ2-7 and V is TRBV27; TRBD2 aligns across 8 bases. CDR1 is MNHEY, CDR2 SMNVEV, per germline (reference sequence). This CDR3 spans 16 amino acids. Trimming took 5 bases from V and 7 from J; bases not matched to a gene: 16.

The chain uses TRBV27 and TRBJ1-1, with D possibly being TRBD1 (6 bases). Trimming pared 9 bases from V and 3 bases from J, leaving 38 bases between. The CDR3 runs to 21 residues. The V gene's germline CDR1 is MNHEY and CDR2 SMNVEV (reference sequence). The CDR3 bases are TGTGCCAGTCCATTAGTGTACCCCGGGGGGGGGATTCGACAGGCCTACACTGAAGCTTTCTTT. This codes for CASPLVYPGGGIRQAYTEAFF.

The V gene is TRBV9, the J gene TRBJ2-3; no definite D call. Germline values: CDR1 SGDLS, CDR2 YYNGEE. The CDR3 consists of 11 residues. With 4 bases removed from V and 3 bases from J, the gap between germline ends came to 3 bases. The chain's CDR3 is CASSSTDTQYF. CDR3 coding DNA: TGTGCCAGCAGCTCAACAGATACGCAGTATTTT.

V gene TRBV9 combines with J gene TRBJ2-3, with 11 bases identical to TRBD2. This CDR3 spans 14 amino acids. Germline CDR1 is SGDLS and CDR2 is YYNGEE. V lost 4 bases and J lost 6; bases outside the gene matches: 4. The CDR3 region has the DNA TGTGCCAGCAGCCCCCCTAGCGGGGGGGATACGCAGTATTTT. Its protein product is CASSPPSGGDTQYF.

The rearrangement joins TRBV7-2 to TRBJ2-5; 7 bases are shared with TRBD2. After removal of 1 base from V and 1 base from J, the junction contained 9 bases not matched to a gene. The length of the CDR3 is 17 residues. CDR1 and CDR2 from the germline V gene are SGHTA and FQGNSA. The chain's CDR3 is CASSLEGRLAAQETQYF. In nucleotides, the CDR3 is TGTGCCAGCAGCTTAGAAGGGAGGCTAGCGGCCCAAGAGACCCAGTACTTC.

The CDR3 sequence is CASSLSGTSSSYEQYF. CDR3 bases: TGTGCCAGTAGTCTATCCGGGACTTCCAGCTCCTACGAGCAGTACTTC. The rearrangement links TRBV19 to TRBJ2-7, with D maybe TRBD2 (6 bases). Trimming left V 5 bases short and J 0 bases short, with 17 bases between. Germline V gives CDR1 LNHDA, CDR2 SQIVND (reference sequence). This CDR3 contains 16 residues.

The chain couples TRBV5-4 to TRBJ2-7; D perhaps matches TRBD2 (5 bases). Trimming shortened V by 1 base and J by 2 bases, and 7 bases separated the two germline ends. Germline V gene sequence: CDR1 SGHNT, CDR2 YYREEE (reference sequence). The CDR3 has 13 amino acids. This CDR3 reads CASSLSGAYEQYF. Written as DNA, the CDR3 is TGTGCCAGCAGCTTGTCCGGGGCCTACGAGCAGTACTTC.

This chain uses TRBV4-1 with TRBJ2-2; the match to TRBD2 covers 8 bases. Germline V lookup: CDR1 MGHRA, CDR2 YSYEKL. V lost 1 base to trimming and J lost 1 base; unmatched junction nucleotides: 2. The CDR3 has 16 residues. Here the CDR3 reads CASSQVLAENTGELFF. Written as DNA, the CDR3 is TGCGCCAGCAGCCAAGTACTAGCGGAGAACACCGGGGAGCTGTTTTTT.

The CDR3 region is CASSITGQGVNEQFF. The CDR3 DNA reads TGTGCCAGTAGTATAACGGGACAGGGAGTCAATGAGCAGTTCTTC. This rearrangement joins TRBV19 to TRBJ2-1, with TRBD1 matching 9 bases. This CDR3 comprises 15 residues. Per germline, CDR1 LNHDA and CDR2 SQIVND (reference sequence). Trimming took 2 bases from V and 6 from J; bases not matched to a gene: 5.

The chain is built from TRBV5-1 and TRBJ2-1; 7 bases map to TRBD1. The CDR3 totals 13 residues. The V and J ends lost 5 bases and 7 bases, in that order; junction bases with no gene match: 6. Germline V gives CDR1 SGHRS, CDR2 YFSETQ. The CDR3 DNA reads as TGCGCCAGCAGGTTGCAGGGGGAGAATGAGCAGTTCTTC. This codes for CASRLQGENEQFF. The entire variable domain, with the rest obtained from reference TRBV5-1 and TRBJ2-1, is as follows: KAGVTQTPRYLIKTRGQQVTLSCSPISGHRSVSWYQQTPGQGLQFLFEYFSETQRNKGNFPGRFSGRQFSNSRSEMNVSTLELGDSALYLCASRLQGENEQFFGPGTRLTVL.

The sample holds one count of this clone. The rearrangement uses TRBV18 and TRBJ2-5; D is unresolved. The CDR3 has 13 residues. Germline lookup yields CDR1 KGHSH and CDR2 LQKENI. Trimming removed 5 bases from V and 1 base from J, with 8 bases in between. The CDR3 DNA is TGTGCCAGCTCATGGTCAGTCCAAGAGACCCAGTACTTC. Translated, it gives CASSWSVQETQYF.